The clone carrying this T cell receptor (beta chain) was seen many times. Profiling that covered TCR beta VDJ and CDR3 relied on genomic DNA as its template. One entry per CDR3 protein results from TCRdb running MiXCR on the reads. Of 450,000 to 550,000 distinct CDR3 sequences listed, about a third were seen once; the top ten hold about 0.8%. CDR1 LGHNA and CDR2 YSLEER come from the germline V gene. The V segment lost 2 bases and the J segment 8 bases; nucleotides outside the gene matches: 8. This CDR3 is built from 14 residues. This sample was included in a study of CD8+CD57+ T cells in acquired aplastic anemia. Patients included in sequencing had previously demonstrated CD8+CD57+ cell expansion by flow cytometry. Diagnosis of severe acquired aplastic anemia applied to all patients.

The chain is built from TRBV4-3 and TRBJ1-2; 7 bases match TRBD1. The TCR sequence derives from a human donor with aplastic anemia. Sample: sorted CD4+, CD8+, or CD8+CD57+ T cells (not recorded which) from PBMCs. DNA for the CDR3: TGCGCCAGCAGCCAAACTACAGGGGCAGGAGGCTACACCTTC. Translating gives CASSQTTGAGGYTF.